Within the sample, the clone carrying this T cell receptor (beta chain) is medium-sized. The target antigen is unknown. This entry belongs to a study of T and B cells in COVID-19 patients. Study in general: Blood was sampled from COVID-19 patients who were either actively infected or recovered. Most recovered patients had mild to moderate COVID-19 treated as outpatients. At median age around 34 years, recovered patients were younger than active-infection patients at 67. Notes on the study in general: Exclusive to the recovered cohort were thousands of TCR clusters, some 32 of them with low generation probability.

Each TRB amplification used about 220-500 ng of genomic DNA from blood. The CDR3 runs 15 residues. Unmatched junction bases numbered 13, after V lost 6 bases and J lost 6 bases. Germline V gene lookup returns CDR1 LNHDA and CDR2 SQIVND (reference sequence). TRB rearrangements were amplified by multiplex PCR with BIOMED2 TRB-A/B primers. TCRdb passed the multiplex PCR reads through MiXCR, listing each CDR3 protein once. Of around 21,000 distinct CDR3 sequences listed, more than 30% are singletons. This chain uses TRBV19 with TRBJ2-7, with 8 bases identical to TRBD1. This sequence originates from a human donor who had recovered from COVID-19. The sequenced sample consisted of blood. CDR3 amino acids: CASRPSAGTGGEQYF. CDR3 sequence (DNA): TGTGCCAGTAGACCCAGTGCCGGGACAGGCGGCGAGCAGTACTTC.